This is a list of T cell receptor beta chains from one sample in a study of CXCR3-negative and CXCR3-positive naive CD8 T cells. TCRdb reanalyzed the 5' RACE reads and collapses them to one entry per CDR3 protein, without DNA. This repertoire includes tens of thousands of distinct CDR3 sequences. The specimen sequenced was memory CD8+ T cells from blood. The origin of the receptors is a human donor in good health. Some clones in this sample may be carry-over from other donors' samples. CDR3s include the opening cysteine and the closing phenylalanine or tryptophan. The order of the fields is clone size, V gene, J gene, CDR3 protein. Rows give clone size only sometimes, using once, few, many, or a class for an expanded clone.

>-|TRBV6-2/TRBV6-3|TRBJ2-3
CASSLTGEADTQYF
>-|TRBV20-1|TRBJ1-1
CSAASGETEAFF
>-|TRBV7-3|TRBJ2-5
CASSLMGGTETQYF
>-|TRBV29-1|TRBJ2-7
CSVESGEHYEQYF
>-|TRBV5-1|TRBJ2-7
CASSLGGVYYEQYF
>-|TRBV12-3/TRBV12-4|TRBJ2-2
CASQAPTSVWNTGELFF
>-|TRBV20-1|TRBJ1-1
CSAREGQLNTEAFF
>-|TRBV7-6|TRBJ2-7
CASSLTAPGQEAGGSYEQYF
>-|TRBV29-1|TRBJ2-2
CSVFWDTGELFF
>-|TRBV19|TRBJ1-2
CASFDRGRIYGYTF
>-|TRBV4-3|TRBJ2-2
CASSQEGVRDSNTGELFF
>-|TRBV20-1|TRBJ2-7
CSPRDRSSYEQYF
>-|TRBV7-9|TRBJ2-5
CASSIGFRLQETQYF
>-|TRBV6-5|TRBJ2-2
CASSPRTDHTGELFF
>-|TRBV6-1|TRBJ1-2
CASSTERDSQVSCYTF
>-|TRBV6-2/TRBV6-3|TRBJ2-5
CASSITRTSGALGTQYF
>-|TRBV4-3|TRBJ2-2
CASSHGQGISNTGELFF
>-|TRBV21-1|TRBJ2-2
CASSKHLAGPDLPWSTGELFF
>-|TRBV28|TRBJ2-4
CASSLVSEENIQYF
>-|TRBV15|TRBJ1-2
CATSPPSGTAYGYTF
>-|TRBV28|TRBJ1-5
CASSLTGQVNQPQHF
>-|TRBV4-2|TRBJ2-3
CASSQEPRGASTDTQYF
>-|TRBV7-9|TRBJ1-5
CASSSLGGPSQPQHF
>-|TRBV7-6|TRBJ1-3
CASSLRPDVSGNTIYF
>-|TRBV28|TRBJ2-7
CASSYDPLVTGRKNEQYF
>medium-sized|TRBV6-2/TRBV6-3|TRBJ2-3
CASSSTELGTDTQYF
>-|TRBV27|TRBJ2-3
CASSFNARDTQYF
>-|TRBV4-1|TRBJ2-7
CASSQHRDRGYEQYF
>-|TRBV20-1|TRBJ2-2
CSARDLGSATGELFF
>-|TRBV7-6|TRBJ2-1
CASSSGPGNEQFF
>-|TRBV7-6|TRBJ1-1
CASSLNGVNTEAFF
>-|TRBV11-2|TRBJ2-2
CASSETTGVTGELFF
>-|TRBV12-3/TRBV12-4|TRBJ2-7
CASSLAGVTKTGDLEQYF
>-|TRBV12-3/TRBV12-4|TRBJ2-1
CASSLVAGGPDEQFF
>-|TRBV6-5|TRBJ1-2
CASSDSGTGDGYTF
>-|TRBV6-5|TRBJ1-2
CASSHGQGVTSEPMKNYGYTF
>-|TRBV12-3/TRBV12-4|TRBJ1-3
CASSFDNPGNTIYF
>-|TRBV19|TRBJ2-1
CASSNYNEQFF
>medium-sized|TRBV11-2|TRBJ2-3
CASSGGKTDTQYF
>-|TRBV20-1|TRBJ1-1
CSARGMGDTEAFF
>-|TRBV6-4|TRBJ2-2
CASSDDVGTPTGELFF
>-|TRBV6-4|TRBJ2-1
CASSDGTGGSYNEQFF
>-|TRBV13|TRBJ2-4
CASSMRQPTKNIQYF
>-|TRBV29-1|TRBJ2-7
CSVEDLVGGSSEQYF
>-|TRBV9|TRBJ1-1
CPSSEGTGDPEAFF
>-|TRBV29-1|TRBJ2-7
CSGRDSSYEQYF
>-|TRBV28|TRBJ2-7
CASSPTFPGRYEQYF
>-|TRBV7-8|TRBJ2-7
CASSPSGGARYEQYF
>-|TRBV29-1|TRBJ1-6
CSVRTGGNSPLHF
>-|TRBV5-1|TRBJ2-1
CASSSQPGGVSGGAFNEQFF
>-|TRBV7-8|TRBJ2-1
CASSSRDLGNEQFF
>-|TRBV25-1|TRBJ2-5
CASSDVAPETQYF
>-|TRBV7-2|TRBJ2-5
CASSHSTSGGWETQYF
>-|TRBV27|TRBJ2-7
CASSLGPDGYEQYF